The 27 T cell receptor beta chains presented below share a single source sample, sequenced in a study of OX40 agonist ivuxolimab in advanced cancers. The protocol was immunoSEQ multiplex PCR, while the TCRdb copy is restricted to in-frame clones and leaves out a portion. The table shows 34,000 or so clones, with 81% occurring only once. The material sequenced was CD4+ or CD8+ T cells sorted from blood, taken in a trial of the OX40 agonist ivuxolimab. The origin of the receptors is an adult with an advanced solid tumor such as melanoma, head and neck, liver or kidney cancer.

The chain uses TRBV5-7 and TRBJ2-5; D remains unclear. TRBV5-7 counts as an open reading frame of uncertain function. This CDR3 region has 16 residues. Trimming took 2 bases from V and 4 from J, leaving 18 bases between them. CDR3 DNA sequence: TGTGCCAGCAGCTTACGAACTGGGGTCTTGGGAGAGACCCAGTACTTC. Protein: CASSLRTGVLGETQYF.

The chain employs TRBV11-2 and TRBJ1-1; no definite D call. V lost 1 base and J 0 bases, leaving 9 bases between the germline ends. CDR3 length: 15 residues. Per the germline V gene, CDR1 is SGHAT and CDR2 is FQNNGV. This chain's CDR3 is CASSLGGDLNTEAFF. The CDR3 bases are TGTGCCAGCAGCTTAGGGGGAGACCTGAACACTGAAGCTTTCTTT.

The rearrangement links TRBV2 to TRBJ2-7; D tentatively fits TRBD1 or TRBD2 (5 bases each). The CDR3 extends over 13 amino acids. Trimming shortened V by 6 bases and J by 6 bases, and 15 bases separated the two germline ends. Looked up from germline, CDR1 is SNHLY and CDR2 is FYNNEI. Here the CDR3 reads CASRNGVRGEQYF. CDR3 bases: TGTGCCAGCAGAAACGGGGTAAGGGGCGAGCAGTACTTC. The full variable domain, rest sourced from reference TRBV2 and TRBJ2-7, is EPEVTQTPSHQVTQMGQEVILRCVPISNHLYFYWYRQILGQKVEFLVSFYNNEISEKSEIFDDQFSVERPDGSNFTLKIRSTKLEDSAMYFCASRNGVRGEQYFGPGTRLTVT.

The J gene is TRBJ1-4, the V gene TRBV28; D possibly corresponds to TRBD1 (6 bases). CDR1 and CDR2 from the germline V gene are MDHEN and SYDVKM. V lost 6 bases, J lost 7 bases, and 21 bases lay in between. The CDR3 is 16 amino acids. CDR3 residues: CASRLPRGGVCEKLFF. The CDR3 bases are TGTGCCAGCAGGCTCCCGAGGGGGGGCGTTTGTGAAAAACTGTTTTTT.

This chain connects TRBV29-1 to TRBJ1-2, with D perhaps matching TRBD1 (5 bases). V shed 7 bases and J shed 3 bases, with 15 bases lying between them. The CDR3 extends over 13 amino acids. Per germline, CDR1 SQVTM and CDR2 ANQGSEA. The chain's CDR3 is CSALRDGYYGYTF. The CDR3 coding sequence is TGCAGCGCCCTCCGGGACGGATACTATGGCTACACCTTC.

V and J are TRBV5-1 and TRBJ1-5; D unresolved. The V and J ends lost 0 bases and 4 bases respectively, with 17 bases between them. This CDR3 is 17 amino acids long. From germline, CDR1 is SGHRS and CDR2 YFSETQ. CDR3 sequence (DNA): TGCGCCAGCAGCTTGGTAGGTTTTCTATCGAAAAATCAGCCCCAGCATTTT. It codes for CASSLVGFLSKNQPQHF. Looking up the rest from reference TRBV5-1 and TRBJ1-5 gives the full variable domain: KAGVTQTPRYLIKTRGQQVTLSCSPISGHRSVSWYQQTPGQGLQFLFEYFSETQRNKGNFPGRFSGRQFSNSRSEMNVSTLELGDSALYLCASSLVGFLSKNQPQHFGDGTRLSIL.

The chain is built from TRBV19 and TRBJ2-5; 10 positions agree with TRBD2. The assigned J gene may be wrong: the sequence end matches TRBJ2-7 better. The CDR3 spans 15 residues. CDR1 is LNHDA and CDR2 is SQIVND in the germline V gene (reference sequence). CDR3 loop: CASSPLLAGSREQYF. The CDR3 DNA is TGTGCCAGTAGTCCCCTACTAGCGGGGTCCCGCGAGCAGTACTTC.

This clone was seen just once. This chain connects TRBV5-6 to TRBJ1-2; D not certain. CDR1 and CDR2 (germline): SGHDT, YYEEEE. The germline V and J ends were trimmed by 1 base and 6 bases, with 7 bases remaining between them. This CDR3 has 12 amino acids. In nucleotides, the CDR3 is TGTGCCAGCAGCTTGCGGTCAGATGGCTACACCTTC. Protein product: CASSLRSDGYTF.

The V gene is TRBV27, the J gene TRBJ2-5; the D is unclear. The CDR3 totals 13 residues. V gave up 0 bases and J gave up 2 bases, with 4 bases separating them. Per the germline V gene, CDR1 is MNHEY and CDR2 is SMNVEV (reference sequence). Here the CDR3 reads CASSLSGQETQYF. CDR3 sequence (DNA): TGTGCCAGCAGTTTATCGGGACAAGAGACCCAGTACTTC.

This clone was observed a few times. The chain couples TRBV16 to TRBJ2-7, with TRBD1 identical over 7 bases. V was clipped by 4 bases and J by 1 base; unmatched bases: 10. The CDR3 contains 16 residues. CDR1 is KGHSY, CDR2 FQNENV, per germline. The CDR3 sequence: CASSPPRTGVSYEQYF. The CDR3 DNA follows: TGTGCCAGCAGCCCCCCCCGAACAGGGGTATCCTACGAGCAGTACTTC. Complete variable domain (other parts from reference TRBV16 and TRBJ2-7): GEEVAQTPKHLVRGEGQKAKLYCAPIKGHSYVFWYQQVLKNEFKFLISFQNENVFDETGMPKERFSAKCLPNSPCSLEIQATKLEDSAVYFCASSPPRTGVSYEQYFGPGTRLTVT.

CDR3 nucleotide sequence: TGTGCCAGTAGTCCTAGCTCTGGAAACACCATATATTTT. Amino acids: CASSPSSGNTIYF. The chain links TRBV19 to TRBJ1-3; D is ambiguous. The germline V and J ends were trimmed by 5 bases and 0 bases, with 5 bases remaining between them. This CDR3 has 13 residues. Germline V gene sequence: CDR1 LNHDA, CDR2 SQIVND (reference sequence).

V is TRBV29-1 and J is TRBJ2-7, with TRBD2 as a possible D gene (5 bases). The CDR3 spans 16 residues. The germline gives CDR1 SQVTM, CDR2 ANQGSEA. Deletions cut 1 base from V and 0 bases from J, with 16 bases between. CDR3 sequence: CSVEGPRGESSYEQYF. As DNA, the CDR3 is TGCAGCGTTGAAGGCCCTCGGGGAGAGAGCTCCTACGAGCAGTACTTC.

The chain couples TRBV6-5 to TRBJ2-7, with 8 nucleotides matching TRBD1. Germline trimming cut 6 bases from V and 4 bases from J; bases unmatched to any gene: 11. The CDR3 length is 15 residues. The germline V gene has CDR1 MNHEY and CDR2 SVGAGI. CDR3: CASREKDREGYEQYF. The CDR3 DNA follows: TGTGCCAGCAGAGAGAAGGACAGGGAAGGTTACGAGCAGTACTTC.

This chain links TRBV11-1 with TRBJ2-3; 9 bases map to TRBD2. The V segment lost 5 bases and the J segment 6 bases; nucleotides outside the gene matches: 6. From germline, CDR1 is SGHAT and CDR2 FQDESV (reference sequence). This CDR3 has 14 amino acids. In nucleotides, the CDR3 is TGTGCCAGCAGCCTCGCGGGAGGGGCGGATACGCAGTATTTT. Translated, it gives CASSLAGGADTQYF.

This clone was counted once. The chain's CDR3 is CASSQLGQLNTIYF. CDR3 in DNA: TGTGCCAGCAGCCAACTGGGACAGCTCAACACCATATATTTT. The genes are TRBV4-2 and TRBJ1-3, with TRBD1 matching over 7 bases. The germline V gene encodes CDR1 LGHNA and CDR2 YNFKEQ. Losses at the gene ends were 2 bases for V and 7 bases for J; bases not matched to a gene: 5. CDR3 length equals 14 residues.

V and J are TRBV2 and TRBJ2-3, with 9 nucleotides matching TRBD1. Germline lookup yields CDR1 SNHLY and CDR2 FYNNEI. CDR3 size: 14 residues. J gave up 4 bases and V 6 bases, and 5 bases lay outside the gene matches. In DNA form, the CDR3 reads TGTGCCAGCAGCCACGACAGGGGGGCAGATACGCAGTATTTT. Amino acids: CASSHDRGADTQYF.

J is TRBJ2-5 and V is TRBV27; D remains unclear. The J call may be mistaken, given a closer DNA end match to TRBJ2-7. This CDR3 comprises 15 residues. Germline loops: CDR1 MNHEY, CDR2 SMNVEV (reference sequence). The CDR3 is CASSLSWQSSYEQYF. The CDR3 region has the DNA TGTGCCAGCAGTTTATCGTGGCAAAGCTCCTACGAGCAGTACTTC.

V is TRBV7-9 and J is TRBJ2-7; 8 bases align to TRBD1. CDR1 is SEHNR, CDR2 FQNEAQ, per germline (reference sequence). This CDR3 contains 15 residues. V lost 5 bases, J lost 3 bases, and 9 bases stayed unmatched. The CDR3 nucleotides read TGTGCCAGCAGCCAGACAGGGGCGAACAACTACGAGCAGTACTTC. This translates into CASSQTGANNYEQYF.

The chain links TRBV7-6 to TRBJ2-1, with TRBD2 matching 7 bases. V trimming: 1 base; J trimming: 1 base; junction bases outside the gene matches: 7. Per germline, CDR1 SGHVS and CDR2 FNYEAQ. The CDR3 is 17 residues long. The CDR3 DNA sequence: TGTGCCAGCAGCTTAGGCGCCCTGCGGGGGTCCTACAATGAGCAGTTCTTC. Amino acids: CASSLGALRGSYNEQFF.

This chain connects TRBV4-3 to TRBJ2-3; TRBD2 might be the D (6 bases). This CDR3 is 16 amino acids long. Germline CDR1 is LGHNA and CDR2 is YSLEER. Trimming left V 0 bases short and J 0 bases short, with 10 bases between. CDR3 region: CASSQDSGTSTDTQYF. Written as DNA, the CDR3 is TGCGCCAGCAGCCAAGATAGCGGAACTAGCACAGATACGCAGTATTTT.

The CDR3 is CASSRPDPRGEAFF. CDR3 sequence (DNA): TGCGCCAGCAGTCGCCCGGACCCCCGGGGTGAAGCTTTCTTT. The V and J genes are TRBV23-1 and TRBJ1-1; D remains ambiguous. TRBV23-1 is an ORF, with its function uncertain. The V and J ends lost 4 bases and 7 bases respectively, with 16 bases between them. There are 14 residues in the CDR3.

This clone has more than one count but fewer than ten. The J gene is TRBJ1-5, the V gene TRBV19; D not certain. Germline CDR1 and CDR2: LNHDA and SQIVND (reference sequence). V lost 5 bases, J lost 3 bases, and 14 bases lay in between. The CDR3 is 15 residues long. The CDR3 coding sequence is TGTGCCAGTAGTTACGGCCGACGGGACAATCAGCCCCAGCATTTT. This sequence encodes CASSYGRRDNQPQHF.

This CDR3 is CASSLGSRGHTGELFF. DNA for the CDR3: TGTGCCAGCAGCCTAGGAAGCAGGGGCCACACCGGGGAGCTGTTTTTT. The chain is built from TRBV11-2 and TRBJ2-2; possibly TRBD1 for D (6 bases). The CDR3 runs to 16 residues. Germline loops: CDR1 SGHAT, CDR2 FQNNGV. V was pared by 5 bases and J by 3 bases, with 16 bases between.

This clone was counted between two and nine times. The rearrangement links TRBV19 to TRBJ2-3; TRBD1 agrees at 7 bases. Germline V CDR1 and CDR2: LNHDA, SQIVND (reference sequence). J gave up 2 bases and V 7 bases, and 12 bases lay outside the gene matches. CDR3 size: 16 residues. The CDR3 loop is CASNTGAVLPTDTQYF. In DNA form, the CDR3 reads TGTGCCAGTAACACAGGGGCCGTCCTACCCACAGATACGCAGTATTTT.

The chain recombines TRBV7-9 with TRBJ1-5; a possible D gene is TRBD1 (5 bases). V was cut by 4 bases and J by 0 bases, with 10 bases left in between. The V gene's germline CDR1 is SEHNR and CDR2 FQNEAQ (reference sequence). There are 15 residues in the CDR3. For the CDR3, the DNA is TGTGCCAGCAGCTACGGGGGATATAGCAATCAGCCCCAGCATTTT. It translates to CASSYGGYSNQPQHF.

The J gene is TRBJ1-5, the V gene TRBV12-5; unclear D gene. Per germline, CDR1 LGHNT and CDR2 FRNRAP. The CDR3 consists of 13 residues. Trimming shortened V by 1 base and J by 1 base, and 2 bases separated the two germline ends. DNA for the CDR3: TGTGCTAGTGGTTTGGACAGCAATCAGCCCCAGCATTTT. Amino acids: CASGLDSNQPQHF.

V is TRBV28 and J is TRBJ2-2; D is ambiguous. Trimming left V 7 bases short and J 0 bases short, with 3 bases between. Germline V gives CDR1 MDHEN, CDR2 SYDVKM. The CDR3 covers 12 residues. CDR3: CASITNTGELFF. DNA for the CDR3: TGTGCCAGCATAACGAACACCGGGGAGCTGTTTTTT.